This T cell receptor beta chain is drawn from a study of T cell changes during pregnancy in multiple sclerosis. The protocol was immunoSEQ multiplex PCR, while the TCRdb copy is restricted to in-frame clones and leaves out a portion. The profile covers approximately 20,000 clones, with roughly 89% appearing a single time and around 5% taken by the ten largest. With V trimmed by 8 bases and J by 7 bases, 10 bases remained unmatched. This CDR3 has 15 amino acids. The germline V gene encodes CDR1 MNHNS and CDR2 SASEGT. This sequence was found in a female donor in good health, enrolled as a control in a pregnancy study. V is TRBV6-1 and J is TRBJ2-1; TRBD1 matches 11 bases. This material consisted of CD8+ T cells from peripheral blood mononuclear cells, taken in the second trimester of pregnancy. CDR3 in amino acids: CASHFRTGGRNEQFF. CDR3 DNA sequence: TGTGCCAGCCACTTCCGGACAGGGGGCAGGAATGAGCAGTTCTTC.